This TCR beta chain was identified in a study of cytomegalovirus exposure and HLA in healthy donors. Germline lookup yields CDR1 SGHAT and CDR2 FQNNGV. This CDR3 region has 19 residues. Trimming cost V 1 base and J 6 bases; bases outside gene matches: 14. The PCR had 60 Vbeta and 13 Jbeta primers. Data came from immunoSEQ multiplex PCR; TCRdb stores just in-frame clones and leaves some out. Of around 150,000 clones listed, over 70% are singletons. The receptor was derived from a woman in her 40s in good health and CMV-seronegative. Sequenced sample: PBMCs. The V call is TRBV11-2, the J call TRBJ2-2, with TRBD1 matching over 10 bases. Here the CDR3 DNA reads TGTGCCAGCAGCTTAGCGCCCGATCGACAGGGGGCGGGTGCCGGGGAGCTGTTTTTT. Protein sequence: CASSLAPDRQGAGAGELFF.